This record concerns one T cell receptor beta chain sequence. Method: immunoSEQ multiplex PCR; TCRdb's copy keeps in-frame clones and lacks some. Of 20,000 to 25,000 clones in the sample, approximately 85% were seen once. Looked up from germline, CDR1 is SGHDT and CDR2 is YYEEEE. The CDR3 has 14 residues. This entry is derived from a study of OX40 agonist ivuxolimab in advanced cancers. Study summary: A history of anti-PD-1, anti-PD-L1 or anti-CTLA-4 therapy was acceptable, and approximately 40% had some.

This material consisted of CD4+ or CD8+ T cells sorted from blood, taken in a trial of the OX40 agonist ivuxolimab. The origin of this receptor is an adult with an advanced solid tumor such as melanoma, head and neck, liver or kidney cancer. V gene TRBV5-6 combines with J gene TRBJ2-5; TRBD1 agrees at 8 bases. Gene TRBJ2-7 matches the end of the DNA better, so the J call may be wrong. CDR3 in amino acids: CASSTGTGTYEQYF. The CDR3 nucleotides read TGTGCCAGCAGCACCGGGACAGGTACCTACGAGCAGTACTTC.